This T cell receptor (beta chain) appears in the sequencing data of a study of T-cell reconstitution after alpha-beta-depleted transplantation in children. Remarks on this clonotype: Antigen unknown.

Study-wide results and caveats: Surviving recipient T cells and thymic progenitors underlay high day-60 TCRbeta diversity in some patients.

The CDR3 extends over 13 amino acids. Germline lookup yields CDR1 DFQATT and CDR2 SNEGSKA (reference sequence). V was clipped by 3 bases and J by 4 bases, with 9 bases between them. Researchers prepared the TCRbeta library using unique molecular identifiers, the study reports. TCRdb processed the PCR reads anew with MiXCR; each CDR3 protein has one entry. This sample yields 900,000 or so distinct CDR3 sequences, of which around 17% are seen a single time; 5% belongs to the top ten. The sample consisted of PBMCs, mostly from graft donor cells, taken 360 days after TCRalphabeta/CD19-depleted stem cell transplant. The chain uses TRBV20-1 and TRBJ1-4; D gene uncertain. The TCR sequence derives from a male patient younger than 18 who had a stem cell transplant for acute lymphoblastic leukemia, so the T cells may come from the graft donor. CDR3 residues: CSASAWINEKLFF. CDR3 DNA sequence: TGCAGTGCTAGTGCGTGGATTAATGAAAAACTGTTTTTT.